Presented here are 18 T cell receptor beta chains from one specimen sequenced in a study of T-cell memory formation after mild COVID-19. Each CDR3 protein gets one entry after TCRdb re-called the 5' RACE reads with MiXCR. The repertoire holds 300,000 to 400,000 distinct CDR3 sequences, more than 20% seen once, with about 12% in the top ten. Specimen: PBMCs or a T cell subset sorted from them (not recorded which). These receptors were taken from an adult woman who had mild COVID-19 (a few samples of this study predate the infection). Cell type and time point are not known.

This chain connects TRBV7-8 to TRBJ2-1, with 13 positions matching TRBD2. CDR3 length: 16 amino acids. The trim removed 8 bases at V and 6 bases at J, leaving 10 bases unmatched. CDR1 is SGHVS and CDR2 is FQNEAQ in the germline V gene. CDR3: CASGSSGTSGVNEQFF. The CDR3 nucleotides are TGTGCCAGCGGATCTTCCGGGACTAGCGGGGTCAATGAGCAGTTCTTC.

The chain joins TRBV2 to TRBJ2-3; TRBD2 matches 10 bases. In germline, CDR1 is SNHLY, CDR2 FYNNEI. V was clipped by 4 bases and J by 3 bases; unmatched bases: 4. There are 15 residues in the CDR3. The CDR3, as DNA: TGTGCCAGCAGTGTATTAGCGGGAGGAACAGATACGCAGTATTTT. Translating it yields CASSVLAGGTDTQYF.

The chain combines TRBV6-6 with TRBJ2-1; 8 bases match TRBD2. Looked up from germline, CDR1 is MNHNY and CDR2 is SVGAGI (reference sequence). The CDR3 runs 15 residues. With V trimmed by 0 bases and J by 5 bases, 3 bases remained unmatched. The CDR3 reads CASSYSAGGHNEQFF. In DNA form, the CDR3 reads TGTGCCAGCAGTTACTCGGCGGGGGGACACAATGAGCAGTTCTTC.

This clonotype was counted a few times. The gene calls are TRBV27 and TRBJ1-2, with D unclear. With 2 bases removed from V and 4 bases from J, the gap between germline ends came to 8 bases. Germline CDR1 MNHEY, CDR2 SMNVEV (reference sequence). The CDR3 runs 13 residues. The CDR3 nucleotides are TGTGCCAGCAGTTTAGCGAGGAGCTATGGCTACACCTTC. Its translation: CASSLARSYGYTF.

The sample holds a few counts of this clonotype. The chain employs TRBV28 and TRBJ2-7, with 14 nucleotides matching TRBD2. With 8 bases clipped from V and 4 bases from J, the junction kept 4 bases outside the gene matches. CDR1 is MDHEN, CDR2 SYDVKM, per germline. This CDR3 region has 14 residues. DNA of the CDR3: TGTGCCAGCGGACTAGCGGGAGGAAAGTACGAGCAGTACTTC. It translates to CASGLAGGKYEQYF.

As DNA, the CDR3 is TGTGCCACCAGTGCCTCTAGGGGGGGCGATTACAATGAGCAGTTCTTC. Translating it yields CATSASRGGDYNEQFF. This chain connects TRBV24-1 to TRBJ2-1, with D perhaps TRBD2 (7 bases). The CDR3 runs to 16 residues. Germline lookup yields CDR1 KGHDR and CDR2 SFDVKD. V was cut by 5 bases and J by 4 bases, with 17 bases left in between.

The rearrangement uses TRBV7-8 and TRBJ2-1, with D perhaps matching TRBD2 (6 bases). Germline lookup yields CDR1 SGHVS and CDR2 FQNEAQ. The CDR3 runs 13 residues. V lost 4 bases and J lost 7, with 11 bases in between. CDR3 loop: CASSWGVGNEQFF. The CDR3 DNA is TGTGCCAGCAGCTGGGGGGTCGGTAATGAGCAGTTCTTC.

The genes are TRBV20-1 and TRBJ2-2, with 8 positions matching TRBD2. CDR1 is DFQATT and CDR2 is SNEGSKA in the germline V gene (reference sequence). The V gene end was trimmed by 3 bases and the J gene end by 0 bases; junction bases not matched to a gene: 9. CDR3 length: 17 amino acids. This CDR3 is CSASPALAGPNTGELFF. As DNA, the CDR3 is TGCAGTGCTAGCCCCGCGCTAGCGGGCCCGAACACCGGGGAGCTGTTTTTT.

This clonotype has a count of ten or more. The rearrangement links TRBV5-1 to TRBJ1-5, with no clear D. Looked up from germline, CDR1 is SGHRS and CDR2 is YFSETQ. This CDR3 comprises 13 residues. V gave up 1 base and J gave up 5 bases, with 7 bases separating them. This CDR3 is CASSLSGDQPQHF. Written as DNA, the CDR3 is TGCGCCAGCAGCTTGAGCGGGGATCAGCCCCAGCATTTT.

The chain joins TRBV7-8 to TRBJ1-1, with D unresolved. Between the trimmed V and J ends, which lost 5 bases and 6 bases, there was a span of 13 bases. This CDR3 is built from 13 residues. CDR1 and CDR2 from the germline V gene are SGHVS and FQNEAQ. The CDR3 region is CASSLGWASEAFF. The CDR3 region has the DNA TGTGCCAGCAGCCTTGGATGGGCCTCTGAAGCTTTCTTT.

This chain links TRBV2 with TRBJ2-3; the match to TRBD2 covers 15 bases. The germline gives CDR1 SNHLY, CDR2 FYNNEI. The CDR3 runs to 17 residues. Trimming took 6 bases from V and 2 from J; bases not matched to a gene: 6. The DNA for the CDR3 is TGTGCCAGCAGCGGGACTAGCGGGGGGAAAAACACAGATACGCAGTATTTT. Protein sequence: CASSGTSGGKNTDTQYF.

V is TRBV4-1 and J is TRBJ1-1, with 7 bases matching TRBD1. Trimming at V came to 3 bases and at J to 0 bases, leaving 1 base not matched to a gene. Germline V lookup: CDR1 MGHRA, CDR2 YSYEKL. This CDR3 has 14 amino acids. CDR3 in DNA: TGCGCCAGCAGCCAGGACAGGATGAACACTGAAGCTTTCTTT. Protein: CASSQDRMNTEAFF.

This clonotype was counted between two and nine times. The rearrangement joins TRBV9 to TRBJ2-7; D is unclear. Germline V gives CDR1 SGDLS, CDR2 YYNGEE. The CDR3 consists of 14 residues. Trimming removed 0 bases at V and 3 bases at J, with 10 bases between. The CDR3 spells CASSVGGNVYEQYF. CDR3 nucleotide sequence: TGTGCCAGCAGCGTAGGAGGTAACGTCTACGAGCAGTACTTC.

The DNA for the CDR3 is TGTGCCATCAGTGAGCCGGGACAGGGGCGAACTAATGAAAAACTGTTTTTT. It translates to CAISEPGQGRTNEKLFF. The chain carries TRBV10-3 and TRBJ1-4, with 10 bases identical to TRBD1. Germline-derived CDR1 and CDR2 are ENHRY and SYGVKD. The CDR3 runs 17 residues. V was clipped by 2 bases and J by 1 base; unmatched bases: 4.

The chain links TRBV5-1 to TRBJ1-6; no reliable D call. Germline V lookup: CDR1 SGHRS, CDR2 YFSETQ. The V and J ends lost 1 base and 9 bases respectively, with 14 bases between them. The CDR3 covers 15 residues. CDR3 nucleotide sequence: TGCGCCAGCAGCTTGTCCGAACCTGGTAGTTCACCCCTCCACTTT. Amino acids: CASSLSEPGSSPLHF.

Only a few counts were recorded for this clonotype. The chain is built from TRBV7-9 and TRBJ1-3; 7 bases align to TRBD1. The CDR3 is 14 amino acids. Per germline, CDR1 SEHNR and CDR2 FQNEAQ (reference sequence). J was trimmed by 4 bases and V by 4 bases; bases with no gene match: 4. For the CDR3, the DNA is TGTGCCAGCAGCTCGGGACAGAAAGGAAACACCATATATTTT. It specifies CASSSGQKGNTIYF.

This clonotype showed up just a few times. This chain joins TRBV7-2 and TRBJ2-3, with TRBD2 as a possible D gene (6 bases). The CDR3 has 18 amino acids. Germline V gene sequence: CDR1 SGHTA, CDR2 FQGNSA. Between the trimmed V and J ends, which lost 3 bases and 2 bases, there was a span of 21 bases. The CDR3 loop reads CASSFVAKRAFFTDTQYF. The CDR3 DNA follows: TGTGCCAGCAGCTTCGTCGCAAAGCGGGCCTTTTTCACAGATACGCAGTATTTT.

This clonotype has a handful of counts. The gene calls are TRBV29-1 and TRBJ1-1; a possible D gene is TRBD1 (5 bases). The CDR3 sequence is 13 residues long. Trimming removed 4 bases at V and 2 bases at J, with 11 bases between. The germline V gene has CDR1 SQVTM and CDR2 ANQGSEA. The CDR3 nucleotides are TGCAGCGTTGTTCGGGGACCTAACACTGAAGCTTTCTTT. Translation gives CSVVRGPNTEAFF. Together with reference TRBV29-1 and TRBJ1-1, the CDR3 gives the full variable domain: SAVISQKPSRDICQRGTSLTIQCQVDSQVTMMFWYRQQPGQSLTLIATANQGSEATYESGFVIDKFPISRPNLTFSTLTVSNMSPEDSSIYLCSVVRGPNTEAFFGQGTRLTVV.